The following is a T cell receptor (beta chain) sequence with its context. Its matching antigen is unknown. Germline CDR1 SGHNT, CDR2 YENEEA. V was cut by 6 bases and J by 0 bases, with 12 bases left in between. This CDR3 has 15 residues. Previously described methods and listed TCR primers produced bulk TCR libraries. TCRdb redid the calling of the PCR reads with MiXCR, one entry per CDR3 protein. The table lists tens of thousands of distinct CDR3 sequences, 20% to 25% of them singletons. This sample is drawn from a study of molecular identifiers for immune sequencing clone quantification. Study-wide results and caveats: One cell's worth of spiked Jurkat TCR RNA was reportedly detectable among about a million naive cells. The study found clones above 20 RNA copies held over 98% of effector molecules and under 1% in naive cells.

The source material was naive CD8+ T cells from blood, with Jurkat cell RNA spiked in. Subset noted: FACS-sorted CD8+CD4-CCR7+CD45RA+ naive T cells. The gene calls are TRBV11-3 and TRBJ2-4; no clear D. The TCR originated in a human donor in good health. Some libraries in this study had Jurkat cell RNA spiked in. CDR3 protein: CASSHRPLAKNIQYF. CDR3 sequence (DNA): TGTGCCAGCAGTCACCGTCCACTAGCCAAAAACATTCAGTACTTC.